The sequence of this T cell receptor (beta chain) was determined in a study of T cell responses to AZD1222 COVID-19 vaccine. Study summary: Second-dose intervals of approximately 4 or approximately 12 weeks were pooled. Study-level results: Spike-specific TCR breadth and depth were elevated following two AZD1222 doses.

Measured with immunoSEQ multiplex PCR; TCRdb has only the in-frame clones, and not every one. The sample has about 140,000 clones; 90% are singletons. As to this clone: Its antigen is unidentified.

The CDR3 sequence is 13 residues long. V lost 2 bases and J lost 7, with 10 bases in between. Looked up from germline, CDR1 is ENHRY and CDR2 is SYGVKD. The material was peripheral blood, obtained on day 0 of AZD1222 vaccination. The chain carries TRBV10-3 and TRBJ2-3; no reliable D call. The receptor comes from an adult in good health. The CDR3 is CAISEPEEYTQYF. CDR3 nucleotide sequence: TGTGCCATCAGTGAGCCCGAGGAGTATACGCAGTATTTT.